The next 18 T cell receptor beta chains were all read from a single sample in a study of response to subunit inactivated influenza vaccine. TCRdb reprocessed the RT-PCR reads with MiXCR, giving one entry per CDR3 protein. The sample carries 500,000 to 600,000 distinct CDR3 sequences, roughly 13% recorded once. Sample: PBMCs from blood, taken roughly 6 weeks after vaccination. Source of these receptors: a man over 45 who received an inactivated influenza vaccine.

J is TRBJ2-7 and V is TRBV12-3 or TRBV12-4; 7 bases match TRBD2. The CDR3 has 14 amino acids. V shed 5 bases and J 3 bases; nucleotides not matched to a gene: 7. The CDR3 sequence is CASSRAGLSYEQYF. The DNA for the CDR3 is TGTGCCAGCAGTAGAGCGGGACTAAGCTACGAGCAGTACTTC.

V and J are TRBV20-1 and TRBJ2-1, with 11 bases aligning to TRBD2. With 5 bases clipped from V and 5 bases from J, the junction kept 5 bases outside the gene matches. This CDR3 region has 14 residues. Germline V gene sequence: CDR1 DFQATT, CDR2 SNEGSKA (reference sequence). CDR3 residues: CSARTSGSHNEQFF. The CDR3 coding sequence is TGCAGTGCTCGGACTAGCGGGTCTCACAATGAGCAGTTCTTC.

At least ten counts were recorded for this clonotype. The DNA for the CDR3 is TGCAGCGTTAGGGGGCCGTCCTACAATGAGCAGTTCTTC. The encoded protein is CSVRGPSYNEQFF. The rearrangement joins TRBV29-1 to TRBJ2-1; TRBD1 aligns across 7 bases. Per germline, CDR1 SQVTM and CDR2 ANQGSEA. V dropped 5 bases and J dropped 1; count of bases not matched to a gene: 2. This CDR3 has 13 residues.

This clonotype was counted many times. The rearrangement joins TRBV7-2 to TRBJ1-6, with D unclear. This CDR3 comprises 16 residues. Trimming took off 0 bases at V and 7 bases at J, with 13 bases between the two ends. The germline V gene encodes CDR1 SGHTA and CDR2 FQGNSA. The CDR3 DNA sequence: TGTGCCAGCAGCTTAGCTTCAGGCGGACTAAATTCACCCCTCCACTTT. Translating it yields CASSLASGGLNSPLHF. Filled out from reference TRBV7-2 and TRBJ1-6, the complete variable domain reads GAGVSQSPSNKVTEKGKDVELRCDPISGHTALYWYRQSLGQGLEFLIYFQGNSAPDKSGLPSDRFSAERTGGSVSTLTIQRTQQEDSAVYLCASSLASGGLNSPLHFGNGTRLTVT.

This chain connects TRBV6-5 to TRBJ1-5, with D tentatively TRBD1 (5 bases). The CDR3 sequence is 14 residues long. Germline CDR1 is MNHEY and CDR2 is SVGAGI. Trimming pared 2 bases from V and 6 bases from J, leaving 11 bases between. CDR3 nucleotide sequence: TGTGCCAGCAGTTACGGGCCTAGGGGTCAGCCCCAGCATTTT. Protein: CASSYGPRGQPQHF.

The chain combines TRBV27 with TRBJ2-7; tentative D call: TRBD2 (5 bases). V was trimmed by 3 bases and J by 0 bases, leaving 9 bases between them. Germline V gives CDR1 MNHEY, CDR2 SMNVEV (reference sequence). The CDR3 has 14 amino acids. CDR3 sequence reads: CASSFSDSSYEQYF. The CDR3, as DNA: TGTGCCAGCAGTTTTAGCGACTCCTCCTACGAGCAGTACTTC.

The chain carries TRBV5-1 and TRBJ1-2; perhaps TRBD1 as D (6 bases). The CDR3 has 15 amino acids. V was cut by 3 bases and J by 6 bases, with 18 bases left in between. Germline V gene lookup returns CDR1 SGHRS and CDR2 YFSETQ. The CDR3 sequence: CASSWWTAGRDGYTF. In DNA form, the CDR3 reads TGCGCCAGCAGCTGGTGGACAGCCGGGAGAGATGGCTACACCTTC.

Written as DNA, the CDR3 is TGCAGTGCTAACACCGGGACAGGGAACGTCTACGAGCAGTACTTC. Translating it yields CSANTGTGNVYEQYF. V and J are TRBV20-1 and TRBJ2-7, with TRBD1 matching 9 bases. Germline trimming cut 4 bases from V and 3 bases from J; bases unmatched to any gene: 10. Germline loops: CDR1 DFQATT, CDR2 SNEGSKA (reference sequence). The CDR3 has 15 amino acids.

DNA of the CDR3: TGTGCCAGCAGCCCTGGCGGGCTGGGAAACACCATATATTTT. This gives the protein CASSPGGLGNTIYF. This rearrangement joins TRBV12-3 or TRBV12-4 to TRBJ1-3, with D unresolved. The V end was cut by 6 bases, the J end by 4 bases, with 13 bases between. This CDR3 is 14 amino acids long.

This clonotype showed up just a few times. For the CDR3, the DNA is TGTGCCAGCAAGAACAGGGGGTTGGAGGAGACCCAGTACTTC. Protein: CASKNRGLEETQYF. The chain links TRBV6-2 or TRBV6-3 to TRBJ2-5; TRBD1 agrees at 8 bases. The length of the CDR3 is 14 residues. With 7 bases clipped from V and 5 bases from J, the junction kept 9 bases outside the gene matches. Germline loops: CDR1 MNHEY, CDR2 SVGEGT.

V gene TRBV12-3 or TRBV12-4 combines with J gene TRBJ2-5; D is undetermined. The CDR3 covers 12 residues. The V gene lost 8 bases and the J gene lost 7 bases, with 14 bases spanning the gap. The CDR3 is CASGVDPGTQYF. The DNA for the CDR3 is TGTGCCAGCGGGGTGGATCCTGGGACCCAGTACTTC.

This clonotype was recorded many times. This chain connects TRBV3-1 to TRBJ2-6; 9 bases are shared with TRBD1. Per germline, CDR1 LGHDT and CDR2 YNNKEL (reference sequence). V lost 1 base, J lost 2 bases, and 3 bases stayed unmatched. The CDR3 spans 17 residues. The CDR3 DNA reads as TGTGCCAGCAGCCAAGGGACAGGGGTTGCTGGGGCCAACGTCCTGACTTTC. Its protein is CASSQGTGVAGANVLTF.

The sample holds a few counts of this clonotype. This sequence joins TRBV6-6 and TRBJ1-1; the D is unclear. The ends were cut back, 11 bases at V and 1 base at J, with 14 bases in the middle. This CDR3 spans 13 amino acids. The germline V gene has CDR1 MNHNY and CDR2 SVGAGI (reference sequence). The CDR3 DNA sequence: TGTGCCTGCCGTGGACCCACGAACACTGAAGCTTTCTTT. Translated: CACRGPTNTEAFF.

This clonotype occurred a few times. This rearrangement joins TRBV7-2 to TRBJ2-3; TRBD2 agrees at 12 bases. CDR3 size: 16 residues. CDR1 and CDR2 (germline): SGHTA, FQGNSA. Unmatched junction bases numbered 4, after V lost 4 bases and J lost 2 bases. In DNA form, the CDR3 reads TGTGCCAGCAGCTCGGGACTAGCGGGTATCACAGATACGCAGTATTTT. Protein sequence: CASSSGLAGITDTQYF.

The V gene is TRBV7-9, the J gene TRBJ2-3; 10 bases match TRBD2. V lost 5 bases and J lost 6; bases outside the gene matches: 14. CDR3 length: 17 residues. CDR1 SEHNR and CDR2 FQNEAQ come from the germline V gene (reference sequence). The CDR3 spells CASSPWTSGPVGDTQYF. The CDR3, as DNA: TGTGCCAGCAGCCCGTGGACTAGCGGCCCGGTGGGGGATACGCAGTATTTT.

The sample holds a few counts of this clonotype. V and J are TRBV12-3 or TRBV12-4 and TRBJ2-5; D is uncertain. This CDR3 has 13 amino acids. V lost 6 bases to trimming and J lost 5 bases, with 13 bases between them. CDR3 DNA: TGTGCCAGCAGAGACGGCTTCTTGGAGACCCAGTACTTC. As protein: CASRDGFLETQYF.

The rearrangement joins TRBV7-2 to TRBJ1-4, with D tentatively TRBD1 (5 bases). The CDR3 has 14 amino acids. The germline V gene has CDR1 SGHTA and CDR2 FQGNSA. The V end was cut by 2 bases, the J end by 5 bases, with 9 bases between. This CDR3 is CASSLSGENEKLFF. DNA of the CDR3: TGTGCCAGCAGCTTATCGGGGGAGAATGAAAAACTGTTTTTT. Combining the CDR3 with reference TRBV7-2 and TRBJ1-4 gives the whole variable domain GAGVSQSPSNKVTEKGKDVELRCDPISGHTALYWYRQSLGQGLEFLIYFQGNSAPDKSGLPSDRFSAERTGGSVSTLTIQRTQQEDSAVYLCASSLSGENEKLFFGSGTQLSVL.

This chain uses TRBV20-1 with TRBJ1-5; 7 bases map to TRBD1. Germline lookup yields CDR1 DFQATT and CDR2 SNEGSKA (reference sequence). Unmatched junction bases numbered 3, after V lost 1 base and J lost 9 bases. CDR3 length: 12 residues. In DNA, the CDR3 is TGCAGTGCTAGAGGGGGACAGAGGCCCCAGCATTTT. Its translation is CSARGGQRPQHF.